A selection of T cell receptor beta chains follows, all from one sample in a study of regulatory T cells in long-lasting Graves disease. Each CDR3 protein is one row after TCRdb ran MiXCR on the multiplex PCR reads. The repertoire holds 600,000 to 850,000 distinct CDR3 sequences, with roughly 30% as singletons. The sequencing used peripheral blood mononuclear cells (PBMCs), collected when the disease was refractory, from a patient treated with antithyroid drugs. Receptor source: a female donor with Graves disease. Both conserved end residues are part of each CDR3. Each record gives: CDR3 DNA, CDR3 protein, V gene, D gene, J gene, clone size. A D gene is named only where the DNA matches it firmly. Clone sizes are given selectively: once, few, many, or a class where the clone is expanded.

cdr3_nt: TGCGCCAGCAAAAGGGGGCAGGGGACTGAAGCTTTCTTT; cdr3_aa: CASKRGQGTEAFF; v_call: TRBV10-2; d_call: TRBD1; j_call: TRBJ1-1; clone_size: NA
cdr3_nt: TGTGCCAGCAGCTTAGACCCCGGGCAGGGGTTATCCTACGAGCAGTACTTC; cdr3_aa: CASSLDPGQGLSYEQYF; v_call: TRBV5-1; d_call: NA; j_call: TRBJ2-7; clone_size: NA
cdr3_nt: TGCAGCGTTGAGAGTGGGGCTGGCTACACCTTC; cdr3_aa: CSVESGAGYTF; v_call: TRBV29-1; d_call: NA; j_call: TRBJ1-2; clone_size: few
cdr3_nt: TGTGCCACCAGTGACCCCGAAGGCTCTGGGGCCAACGTCCTGACTTTC; cdr3_aa: CATSDPEGSGANVLTF; v_call: TRBV24-1; d_call: NA; j_call: TRBJ2-6; clone_size: few
cdr3_nt: TGTGCCACCAGCAGAGCCAGGGAGATCCCCTTACAAGAGACCCAGTACTTC; cdr3_aa: CATSRAREIPLQETQYF; v_call: TRBV15; d_call: NA; j_call: TRBJ2-5; clone_size: NA
cdr3_nt: TGTGCCAGCAGCTGGGTCCATGGCACCTACGAGCAGTACTTC; cdr3_aa: CASSWVHGTYEQYF; v_call: TRBV7-9; d_call: NA; j_call: TRBJ2-7; clone_size: many
cdr3_nt: TGTGCCAGCAGTCTACCTACGGGTTTTAATGAAAAACTGTTTTTT; cdr3_aa: CASSLPTGFNEKLFF; v_call: TRBV6-1; d_call: NA; j_call: TRBJ1-4; clone_size: NA
cdr3_nt: TGCAGCGTTGATTGGAACAGGCACTATGGCTACACCTTC; cdr3_aa: CSVDWNRHYGYTF; v_call: TRBV29-1; d_call: NA; j_call: TRBJ1-2; clone_size: NA
cdr3_nt: TGTGCCAGCAGCGCCCAAAGTGGGGGACAGGGGTACGGCTACACCTTC; cdr3_aa: CASSAQSGGQGYGYTF; v_call: TRBV7-6; d_call: TRBD1; j_call: TRBJ1-2; clone_size: NA
cdr3_nt: TGCAGTGCTCCTATGACAGGGATGCGCAATCAGCCCCAGCATTTT; cdr3_aa: CSAPMTGMRNQPQHF; v_call: TRBV20-1; d_call: TRBD1; j_call: TRBJ1-5; clone_size: NA
cdr3_nt: TGCAGTGCTAGTCTCATCCAGACCCAGTACTTC; cdr3_aa: CSASLIQTQYF; v_call: TRBV20-1; d_call: NA; j_call: TRBJ2-5; clone_size: NA
cdr3_nt: TGTGCCAGCAGCTCCCCATTCAGCTTAAGGAGCCACGAGCAGTACTTC; cdr3_aa: CASSSPFSLRSHEQYF; v_call: TRBV7-2; d_call: NA; j_call: TRBJ2-7; clone_size: NA
cdr3_nt: TGTGCCAGCAGCGCGCCGGGCCCTGAGGCCTACGAGCAGTACTTC; cdr3_aa: CASSAPGPEAYEQYF; v_call: TRBV7-9; d_call: NA; j_call: TRBJ2-7; clone_size: NA
cdr3_nt: TGTGCCTCAAAGGGGGCACAAGGCACCCCCTATGGCTACACCTTC; cdr3_aa: CASKGAQGTPYGYTF; v_call: TRBV10-3; d_call: TRBD1; j_call: TRBJ1-2; clone_size: NA
cdr3_nt: TGTGCCAGTAGTACTCTCCCTCCGTGGACTGAAGCTTTCTTT; cdr3_aa: CASSTLPPWTEAFF; v_call: TRBV19; d_call: NA; j_call: TRBJ1-1; clone_size: NA